These 24 T cell receptor beta chains were all obtained from the same sample, sequenced in a study of T cells in Graves' hyperthyroidism and ophthalmopathy. It was RNA transcripts that yielded the amplified TCR beta CDR3 regions. TCR CDR3 underwent first-round RT-PCR with the HTBI primer set. TCRdb re-called the multiplex PCR reads with MiXCR, one entry per CDR3 protein. The profile covers some 760,000 distinct CDR3 sequences, with around 13% appearing a single time and approximately 10% taken by the ten largest. The specimen sequenced was blood. These receptors were obtained from a young woman with Graves' hyperthyroidism.

The chain recombines TRBV5-8 with TRBJ1-2, with no clear D. The germline gives CDR1 SGHTS, CDR2 YDEGEE. There are 14 residues in the CDR3. Between the trimmed V and J ends, which lost 2 bases and 3 bases, there was a span of 11 bases. CDR3 amino acids: CASSFGSFYYGYTF. As DNA, the CDR3 is TGTGCCAGCAGCTTTGGCTCCTTTTACTATGGCTACACCTTC.

This clonotype was picked up many times. This chain uses TRBV12-3 or TRBV12-4 with TRBJ2-5; 12 positions match TRBD2. The CDR3 runs to 16 residues. Unmatched junction bases numbered 7, after V lost 3 bases and J lost 5 bases. The CDR3 DNA reads TGTGCCAGCAGTTTGGCTAGCGGGAGGGACGGTGAGACCCAGTACTTC. Amino acids: CASSLASGRDGETQYF.

This clonotype came up many times. The chain couples TRBV6-1 to TRBJ2-7; D is possibly TRBD2 (5 bases). V was shortened by 1 base and J by 2 bases, with 15 bases between the two germline ends. The CDR3 totals 16 residues. The V gene's germline CDR1 is MNHNS and CDR2 SASEGT. The CDR3 reads CASSEVERRRTYEQYF. CDR3 DNA: TGTGCCAGCAGTGAAGTGGAACGGAGGAGGACCTACGAGCAGTACTTC.

This clonotype was seen more than once but under ten times. V is TRBV14 and J is TRBJ2-2; D not resolved. This CDR3 has 13 residues. Germline assignment: CDR1 SGHDN and CDR2 FVKESK. The V end lost 5 bases, the J end lost 6 bases, and 10 bases lay between the germline ends. CDR3 sequence (DNA): TGTGCCAGCAGCTTTGGGCAACCCGGGGAGCTGTTTTTT. It specifies CASSFGQPGELFF.

The CDR3 is CASSSSGGITEAFF. CDR3 bases: TGTGCCAGCAGTTCGTCGGGGGGCATCACTGAAGCTTTCTTT. This chain joins TRBV6-5 and TRBJ1-1, with D perhaps matching TRBD1 (6 bases). V was clipped by 4 bases and J by 4 bases, with 13 bases between them. The CDR3 totals 14 residues. CDR1 and CDR2 from the germline V gene are MNHEY and SVGAGI.

DNA for the CDR3: TGTGCCACCAGCCCGGGTACGACCCCCGTCAATGAGCAGTTCTTC. Translated: CATSPGTTPVNEQFF. The rearrangement uses TRBV12-3 or TRBV12-4 and TRBJ2-1; D is uncertain. The ends were cut back, 10 bases at V and 6 bases at J, with 22 bases in the middle. The CDR3 extends over 15 amino acids.

The rearrangement uses TRBV2 and TRBJ1-1; 7 nucleotides line up with TRBD1. With V trimmed by 8 bases and J by 1 base, 10 bases remained unmatched. The CDR3 consists of 15 residues. From germline, CDR1 is SNHLY and CDR2 FYNNEI. In nucleotides, the CDR3 is TGTGCCAGCGCCAGGCGGGGACAGACGAACACTGAAGCTTTCTTT. As protein: CASARRGQTNTEAFF.

This clonotype was detected a few times. This chain connects TRBV24-1 to TRBJ1-2; unclear D gene. V shed 4 bases and J shed 8 bases, with 19 bases lying between them. Germline loops: CDR1 KGHDR, CDR2 SFDVKD. CDR3 length: 15 residues. CDR3 DNA sequence: TGTGCCACCAGTGACCCCGGGAGAGAGCTTTCGGGCTACACCTTC. Amino acids: CATSDPGRELSGYTF.

This clonotype was counted many times. V and J are TRBV3-1 and TRBJ1-1, with TRBD1 matching over 8 bases. Looked up from germline, CDR1 is LGHDT and CDR2 is YNNKEL (reference sequence). V was clipped by 0 bases and J by 1 base; unmatched bases: 7. The CDR3 spans 17 residues. The CDR3 loop reads CASSQDLRQGKNTEAFF. The CDR3, as DNA: TGTGCCAGCAGCCAAGACCTTAGACAGGGGAAGAACACTGAAGCTTTCTTT.

The CDR3 DNA reads as TGCAGTGCTAGGACTAGCGGGAACGAGCAGTACTTC. Translating gives CSARTSGNEQYF. The chain is built from TRBV20-1 and TRBJ2-7; 11 nucleotides align to TRBD2. Losses at the gene ends were 3 bases for V and 5 bases for J; bases not matched to a gene: 0. Germline loops: CDR1 DFQATT, CDR2 SNEGSKA (reference sequence). This CDR3 comprises 12 residues.

This clonotype was seen at least ten times. CDR3 amino acids: CASIQLNTEAFF. DNA of the CDR3: TGTGCCAGCATACAACTGAACACTGAAGCTTTCTTT. The chain is built from TRBV6-1 and TRBJ1-1, with unresolved D. The length of the CDR3 is 12 residues. V was trimmed by 7 bases and J by 0 bases, leaving 6 bases between them. In germline, CDR1 is MNHNS, CDR2 SASEGT.

This clonotype was seen repeatedly, ten times or more. The V and J genes are TRBV4-3 and TRBJ2-7; D not certain. The CDR3 covers 14 residues. V was shortened by 0 bases and J by 2 bases, with 8 bases between the two germline ends. The V gene's germline CDR1 is LGHNA and CDR2 YSLEER. The CDR3 nucleotides are TGCGCCAGCAGCCAAGAAGGACGGGCCTACGAGCAGTACTTC. Its translation: CASSQEGRAYEQYF.

The genes are TRBV7-9 and TRBJ1-2, with D uncertain. Germline V gene lookup returns CDR1 SEHNR and CDR2 FQNEAQ (reference sequence). This CDR3 is built from 14 residues. Deletions cut 5 bases from V and 3 bases from J, with 13 bases between. The chain's CDR3 is CASSPPHLDYGYTF. CDR3 coding DNA: TGTGCCAGCAGCCCCCCCCACTTAGACTATGGCTACACCTTC.

This clonotype showed up just once. Since a much larger clone is just one base distant, this may be a read error. The V call is TRBV25-1, the J call TRBJ1-1, with no clear D. Trimming left V 4 bases short and J 4 bases short, with 19 bases between. This CDR3 comprises 16 residues. Germline loops: CDR1 MGHDK, CDR2 SYGVNS. The CDR3 nucleotides read TGTGCCAGCAGTGCCGCTCAGGATCCCTTGACCACTGAAGCTTTCTTT. This translates into CASSAAQDPLTTEAFF.

This sequence joins TRBV19 and TRBJ1-6; unclear D gene. This CDR3 has 15 amino acids. Trimming pared 6 bases from V and 0 bases from J, leaving 9 bases between. Germline V CDR1 and CDR2: LNHDA, SQIVND (reference sequence). DNA for the CDR3: TGTGCCAGTAGGATGAGCAGCTCCTATAATTCACCCCTCCACTTT. Encoded protein: CASRMSSSYNSPLHF.

This clonotype was seen once. A read error may explain this, as a much larger clone is one base away. CDR3 in amino acids: CAGSFGHTFAAFF. The CDR3 DNA follows: TGTGCCGGCAGTTTCGGACACACCTTTGCTGCTTTCTTT. The chain combines TRBV27 with TRBJ1-1; TRBD1 is a possible D gene (5 bases). The CDR3 has 13 residues. Germline lookup yields CDR1 MNHEY and CDR2 SMNVEV (reference sequence).

The chain is built from TRBV4-3 and TRBJ2-5, with D possibly matching TRBD2 (6 bases). The CDR3 length is 15 residues. V lost 1 base and J lost 5, with 14 bases in between. The V gene's germline CDR1 is LGHNA and CDR2 YSLEER. CDR3 DNA sequence: TGCGCCAGCAGCCAAGCCAGGGAACTAGCTGAGACCCAGTACTTC. It codes for CASSQARELAETQYF.

About this clonotype: At one boundary the junction diverges from the germline segment, which might be a read error. The V gene is TRBV6-2 or TRBV6-3, the J gene TRBJ2-3; 7 nucleotides align to TRBD2. CDR3 length equals 15 residues. Germline values: CDR1 MNHEY, CDR2 SVGEGT. CDR3 nucleotides: TGTGCCAGCAGTTACTCGAGACTAGCTACAGATACGCGGTATTTT. Translation gives CASSYSRLATDTRYF.

This clonotype came up many times. The gene calls are TRBV30 and TRBJ2-7, with D tentatively TRBD1 or TRBD2 (5 bases each). CDR1 is GTSNPN and CDR2 is SVGIG in the germline V gene (reference sequence). V lost 4 bases and J 2 bases, leaving 9 bases between the germline ends. CDR3 length: 12 residues. The CDR3 sequence: CAWNRDAYEQYF. The CDR3 DNA is TGTGCCTGGAACCGGGACGCCTACGAGCAGTACTTC.

This clonotype was recorded a few times. The chain is built from TRBV5-4 and TRBJ2-7; TRBD2 matches 9 bases. The CDR3 loop spans 15 amino acids. The J segment lost 1 base and the V segment lost 4 bases, leaving 6 bases of the junction unmatched. Germline loops: CDR1 SGHNT, CDR2 YYREEE (reference sequence). CDR3 DNA: TGTGCCAGCAGCGTAGCGGGAGAAAGGTCCTACGAGCAGTACTTC. It codes for CASSVAGERSYEQYF.

Remarks on this clonotype: Since the CDR3 does not end with the conserved phenylalanine or tryptophan, this likely comes from a read error. The rearrangement links TRBV29-1 to TRBJ1-1; maybe TRBD1 (5 bases). The CDR3 is 11 amino acids. The germline CDR1 and CDR2 sequences are SQVTM and ANQGSEA. Trimming took off 7 bases at V and 6 bases at J, with 12 bases between the two ends. The CDR3 sequence: CSAGGGSEAFL. As DNA, the CDR3 is TGCAGCGCCGGGGGGGGATCTGAAGCTTTCTTG.

This clonotype came up many times. The chain is built from TRBV5-6 and TRBJ1-1, with D uncertain. The V gene's germline CDR1 is SGHDT and CDR2 YYEEEE. Trimming shortened V by 2 bases and J by 7 bases, and 12 bases separated the two germline ends. The CDR3 spans 13 residues. The CDR3 here is CASSFSVTNEAFF. Written as DNA, the CDR3 is TGTGCCAGCAGCTTTTCCGTCACGAATGAAGCTTTCTTT. Full variable domain (rest looked up from reference TRBV5-6 and TRBJ1-1): DAGVTQSPTHLIKTRGQQVTLRCSPKSGHDTVSWYQQALGQGPQFIFQYYEEEERQRGNFPDRFSGHQFPNYSSELNVNALLLGDSALYLCASSFSVTNEAFFGQGTRLTVV.

The J gene is TRBJ2-2, the V gene TRBV6-1, with TRBD1 matching 9 bases. V dropped 6 bases and J dropped 6; count of bases not matched to a gene: 8. Germline values: CDR1 MNHNS, CDR2 SASEGT. The CDR3 is 15 residues long. The CDR3 DNA is TGTGCCAGCAGCTCCCGGGACAGGGCCGCCGGGGAGCTGTTTTTT. Its protein product is CASSSRDRAAGELFF.

This sequence joins TRBV25-1 and TRBJ2-3, with D tentatively TRBD2 (5 bases). Trimming took 6 bases from V and 0 from J, leaving 13 bases between them. The CDR3 runs to 15 residues. CDR1 and CDR2 (germline): MGHDK, SYGVNS. As DNA, the CDR3 is TGTGCCAGCAGCTCCGCGGACTCTAGCACAGATACGCAGTATTTT. Amino acid sequence: CASSSADSSTDTQYF.